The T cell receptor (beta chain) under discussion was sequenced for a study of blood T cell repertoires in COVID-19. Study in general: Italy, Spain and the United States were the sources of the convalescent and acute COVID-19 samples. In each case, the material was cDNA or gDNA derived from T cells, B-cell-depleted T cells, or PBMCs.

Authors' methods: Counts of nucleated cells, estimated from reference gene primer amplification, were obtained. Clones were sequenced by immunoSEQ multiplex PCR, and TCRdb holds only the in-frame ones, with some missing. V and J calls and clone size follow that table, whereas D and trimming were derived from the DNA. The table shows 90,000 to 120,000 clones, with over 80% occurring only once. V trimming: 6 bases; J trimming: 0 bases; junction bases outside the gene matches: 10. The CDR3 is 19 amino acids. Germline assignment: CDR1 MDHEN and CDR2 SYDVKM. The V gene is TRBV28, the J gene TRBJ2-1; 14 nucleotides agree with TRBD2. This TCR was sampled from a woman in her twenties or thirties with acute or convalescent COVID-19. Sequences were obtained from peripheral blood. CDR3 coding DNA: TGTGCCAGCAGAGGGGCACCGGGGACTAGCGGGAGCTCCTACAATGAGCAGTTCTTC. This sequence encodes CASRGAPGTSGSSYNEQFF.